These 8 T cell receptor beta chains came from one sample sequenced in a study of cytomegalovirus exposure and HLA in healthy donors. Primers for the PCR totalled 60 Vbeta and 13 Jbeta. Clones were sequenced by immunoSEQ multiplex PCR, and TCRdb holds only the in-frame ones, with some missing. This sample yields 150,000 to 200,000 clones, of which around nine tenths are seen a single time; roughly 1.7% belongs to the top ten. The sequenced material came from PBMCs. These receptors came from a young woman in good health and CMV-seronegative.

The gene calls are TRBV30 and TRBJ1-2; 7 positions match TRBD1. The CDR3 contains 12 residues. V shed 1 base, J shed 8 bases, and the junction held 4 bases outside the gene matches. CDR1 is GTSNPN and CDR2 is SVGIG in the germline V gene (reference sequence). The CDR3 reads CAWSGGGGGYTF. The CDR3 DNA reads TGTGCCTGGAGTGGAGGGGGCGGAGGCTACACCTTC.

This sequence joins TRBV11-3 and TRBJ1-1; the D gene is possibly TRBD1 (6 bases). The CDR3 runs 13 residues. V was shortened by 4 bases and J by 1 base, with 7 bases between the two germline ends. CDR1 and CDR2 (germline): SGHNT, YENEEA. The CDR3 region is CASSWTANTEAFF. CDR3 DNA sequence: TGTGCCAGCAGCTGGACAGCGAACACTGAAGCTTTCTTT. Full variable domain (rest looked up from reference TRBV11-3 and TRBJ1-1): EAGVVQSPRYKIIEKKQPVAFWCNPISGHNTLYWYLQNLGQGPELLIRYENEEAVDDSQLPKDRFSAERLKGVDSTLKIQPAELGDSAVYLCASSWTANTEAFFGQGTRLTVV.

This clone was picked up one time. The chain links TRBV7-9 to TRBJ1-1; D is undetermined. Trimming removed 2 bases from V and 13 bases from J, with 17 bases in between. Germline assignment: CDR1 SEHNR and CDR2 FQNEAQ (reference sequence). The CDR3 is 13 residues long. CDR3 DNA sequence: TGTGCCAGCAGCTTATTGTCTGACGCGCGGGGTTTCTTT. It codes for CASSLLSDARGFF.

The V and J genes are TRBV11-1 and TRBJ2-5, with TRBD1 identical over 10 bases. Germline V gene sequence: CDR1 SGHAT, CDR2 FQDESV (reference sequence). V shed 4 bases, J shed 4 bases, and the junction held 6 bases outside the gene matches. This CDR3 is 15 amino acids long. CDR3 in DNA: TGTGCCAGCAGCTCGGGACAGGGGTTTCCAGAGACCCAGTACTTC. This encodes CASSSGQGFPETQYF. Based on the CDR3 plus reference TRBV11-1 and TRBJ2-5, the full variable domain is EAEVAQSPRYKITEKSQAVAFWCDPISGHATLYWYRQILGQGPELLVQFQDESVVDDSQLPKDRFSAERLKGVDSTLKIQPAELGDSAMYLCASSSGQGFPETQYFGPGTRLLVL.

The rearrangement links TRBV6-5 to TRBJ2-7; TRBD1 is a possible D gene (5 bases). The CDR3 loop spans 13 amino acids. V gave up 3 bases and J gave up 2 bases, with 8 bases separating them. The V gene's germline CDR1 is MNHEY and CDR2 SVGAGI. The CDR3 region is CASSYDRAYEQYF. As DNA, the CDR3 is TGTGCCAGCAGTTATGACAGAGCCTACGAGCAGTACTTC.

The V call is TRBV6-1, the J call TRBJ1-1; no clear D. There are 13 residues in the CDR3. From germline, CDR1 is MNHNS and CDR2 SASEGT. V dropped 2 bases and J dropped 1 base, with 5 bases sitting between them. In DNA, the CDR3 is TGTGCCAGCAGTGAACAGGAGAACACTGAAGCTTTCTTT. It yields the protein CASSEQENTEAFF.

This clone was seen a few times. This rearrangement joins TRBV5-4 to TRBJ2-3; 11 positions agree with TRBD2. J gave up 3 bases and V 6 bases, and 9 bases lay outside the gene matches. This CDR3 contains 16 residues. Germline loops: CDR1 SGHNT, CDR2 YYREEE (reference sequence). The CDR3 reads CASTGSTSGDTDTQYF. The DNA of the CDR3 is TGTGCCAGCACCGGTTCGACTAGCGGGGATACAGATACGCAGTATTTT.

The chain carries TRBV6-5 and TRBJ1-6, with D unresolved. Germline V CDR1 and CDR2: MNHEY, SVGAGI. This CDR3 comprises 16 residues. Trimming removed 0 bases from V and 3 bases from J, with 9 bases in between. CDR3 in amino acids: CASSYSWSNYNSPLHF. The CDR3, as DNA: TGTGCCAGCAGTTACTCATGGTCTAACTATAATTCACCCCTCCACTTT.